This T cell receptor beta chain was identified during a study of T cell changes during pregnancy in multiple sclerosis (dated by TCRdb to between 2019 and 2020). Context from the whole study: The study examined how the T cell repertoire changed over the course of pregnancy in women with multiple sclerosis.

Receptor libraries were prepared by the immunoSEQ multiplex PCR assay. Entries here come from immuneACCESS through TCRdb and include only in-frame sequences with V and J called. Some clones fail to appear in such tables; in the studies checked, an unresolved V gene covers under half of the shortfall, and the cause of the remainder is unknown. The sample table records around 19,000 clones; approximately 86% of these occur just once. The ten largest clones represent about 20% of the sample. CDR1 SGHVS and CDR2 FNYEAQ were looked up in the germline V gene. V gives up 4 bases and J gives up 4 bases, and the segment between their germline ends measures 13 bases. The CDR3 runs 14 amino acids, cysteine and phenylalanine included. CDR3 DNA only is kept here, 42 bases in frame from base 1. Details on this clone: Its antigen specificity is not known. Qualities for individual bases were not recorded, and no much larger clone is one base off.

The sample here was CD8+ T cells from peripheral blood mononuclear cells, taken after pregnancy. The TCR comes from a female donor in good health, enrolled as a control in a pregnancy study. Here the chain combines TRBV7-6 and TRBJ1-1; TRBD1 might be the D gene, on 6 matching bases. For the CDR3, the sequence is CASSSGTSTTEAFF. The DNA sequence is as follows: TGTGCCAGCAGCTCCGGGACATCGACCACTGAAGCTTTCTTT.